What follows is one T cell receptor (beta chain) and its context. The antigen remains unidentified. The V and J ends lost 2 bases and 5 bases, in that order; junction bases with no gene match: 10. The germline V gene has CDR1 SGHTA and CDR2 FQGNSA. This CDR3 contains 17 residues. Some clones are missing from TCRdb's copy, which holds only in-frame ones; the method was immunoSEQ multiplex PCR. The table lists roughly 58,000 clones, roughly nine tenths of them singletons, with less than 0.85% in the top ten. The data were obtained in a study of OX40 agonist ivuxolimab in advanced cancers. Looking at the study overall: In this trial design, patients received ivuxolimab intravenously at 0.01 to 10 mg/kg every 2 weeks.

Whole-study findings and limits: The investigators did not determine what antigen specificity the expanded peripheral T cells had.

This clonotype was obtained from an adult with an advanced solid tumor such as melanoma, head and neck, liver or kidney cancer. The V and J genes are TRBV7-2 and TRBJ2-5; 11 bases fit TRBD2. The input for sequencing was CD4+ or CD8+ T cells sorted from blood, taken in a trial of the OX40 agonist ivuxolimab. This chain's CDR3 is CASSLWRLAGGMETQYF. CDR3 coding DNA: TGTGCCAGCAGCTTATGGCGGCTAGCGGGAGGAATGGAGACCCAGTACTTC.